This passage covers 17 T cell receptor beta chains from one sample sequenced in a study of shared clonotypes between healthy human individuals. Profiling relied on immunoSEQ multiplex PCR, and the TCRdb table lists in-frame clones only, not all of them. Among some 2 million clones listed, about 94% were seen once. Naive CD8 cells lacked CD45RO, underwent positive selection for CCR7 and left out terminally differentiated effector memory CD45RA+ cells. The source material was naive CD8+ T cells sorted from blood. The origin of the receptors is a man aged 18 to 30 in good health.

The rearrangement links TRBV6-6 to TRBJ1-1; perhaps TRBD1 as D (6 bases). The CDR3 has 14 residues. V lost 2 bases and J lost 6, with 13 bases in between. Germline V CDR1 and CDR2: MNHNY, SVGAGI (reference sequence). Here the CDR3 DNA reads TGTGCCAGCAGTTACACAGCCTCAGGGGCTGAAGCTTTCTTT. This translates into CASSYTASGAEAFF.

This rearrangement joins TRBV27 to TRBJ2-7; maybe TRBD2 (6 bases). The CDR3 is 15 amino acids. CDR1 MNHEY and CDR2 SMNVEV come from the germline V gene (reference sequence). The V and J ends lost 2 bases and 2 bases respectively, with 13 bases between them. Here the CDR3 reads CASSLNVGGTYEQYF. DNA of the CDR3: TGTGCCAGCAGTTTAAATGTGGGAGGAACCTACGAGCAGTACTTC.

CDR3 coding DNA: TGTGCCAGCTCACCAAAGGCAGGGAATAGGCAAGAGACCCAGTACTTC. Encoded protein: CASSPKAGNRQETQYF. The chain links TRBV18 to TRBJ2-5; D may be TRBD1 (5 bases). V gave up 2 bases and J gave up 2 bases, with 15 bases separating them. The CDR3 consists of 16 residues. Germline assignment: CDR1 KGHSH and CDR2 LQKENI.

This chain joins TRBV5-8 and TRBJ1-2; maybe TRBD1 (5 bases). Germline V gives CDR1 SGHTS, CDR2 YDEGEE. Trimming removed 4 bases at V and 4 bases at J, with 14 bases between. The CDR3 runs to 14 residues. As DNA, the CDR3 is TGTGCCAGCAGCCCGGGGGAGGAGTTCTATGGCTACACCTTC. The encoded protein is CASSPGEEFYGYTF. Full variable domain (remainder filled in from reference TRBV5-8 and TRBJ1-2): EAGVTQSPTHLIKTRGQQATLRCSPISGHTSVYWYQQALGLGLQFLLWYDEGEERNRGNFPPRFSGRQFPNYSSELNVNALELEDSALYLCASSPGEEFYGYTFGSGTRLTVV.

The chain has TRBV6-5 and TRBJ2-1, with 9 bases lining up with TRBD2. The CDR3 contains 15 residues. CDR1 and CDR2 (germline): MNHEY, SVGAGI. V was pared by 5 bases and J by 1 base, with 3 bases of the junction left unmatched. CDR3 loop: CASSRSGRSYNEQFF. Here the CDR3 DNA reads TGTGCCAGCAGTCGAAGCGGGAGGTCCTACAATGAGCAGTTCTTC.

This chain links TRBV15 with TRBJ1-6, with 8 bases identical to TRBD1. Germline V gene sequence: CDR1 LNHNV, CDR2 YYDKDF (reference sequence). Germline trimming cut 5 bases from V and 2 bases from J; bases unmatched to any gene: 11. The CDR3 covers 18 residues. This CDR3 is CATSGARQGKAYNSPLHF. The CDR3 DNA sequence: TGTGCCACCAGCGGGGCACGACAGGGGAAGGCCTATAATTCACCCCTCCACTTT.

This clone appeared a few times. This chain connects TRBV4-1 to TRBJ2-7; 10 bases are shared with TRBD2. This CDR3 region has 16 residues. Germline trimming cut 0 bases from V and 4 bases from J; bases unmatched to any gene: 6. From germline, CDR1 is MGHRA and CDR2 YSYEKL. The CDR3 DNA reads TGCGCCAGCAGCCAAGAACTAGCGGGGACGTCGTACGAGCAGTACTTC. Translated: CASSQELAGTSYEQYF.

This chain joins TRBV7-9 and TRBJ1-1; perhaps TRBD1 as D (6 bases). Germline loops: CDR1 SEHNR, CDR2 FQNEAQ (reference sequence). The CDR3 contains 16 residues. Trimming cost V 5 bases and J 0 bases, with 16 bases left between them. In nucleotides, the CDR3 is TGTGCCAGCAGCCCACCAAACAGGGACCTGAACACTGAAGCTTTCTTT. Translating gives CASSPPNRDLNTEAFF.

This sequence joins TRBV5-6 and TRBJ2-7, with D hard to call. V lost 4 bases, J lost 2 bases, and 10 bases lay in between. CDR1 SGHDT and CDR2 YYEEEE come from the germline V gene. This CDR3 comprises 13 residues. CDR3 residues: CASSLWGPYEQYF. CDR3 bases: TGTGCCAGCAGCCTCTGGGGTCCCTACGAGCAGTACTTC. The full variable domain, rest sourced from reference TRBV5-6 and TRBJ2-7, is DAGVTQSPTHLIKTRGQQVTLRCSPKSGHDTVSWYQQALGQGPQFIFQYYEEEERQRGNFPDRFSGHQFPNYSSELNVNALLLGDSALYLCASSLWGPYEQYFGPGTRLTVT.

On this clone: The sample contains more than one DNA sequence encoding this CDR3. CDR3 in amino acids: CASSLRGNSYEQYF. The CDR3 region has the DNA TGTGCCAGCAGCTTGAGGGGAAACTCCTACGAGCAGTACTTC. The V call is TRBV5-4, the J call TRBJ2-7; D is perhaps TRBD1 (5 bases). CDR3 length equals 14 residues. V lost 1 base and J lost 0, with 8 bases in between. CDR1 and CDR2 (germline): SGHNT, YYREEE (reference sequence).

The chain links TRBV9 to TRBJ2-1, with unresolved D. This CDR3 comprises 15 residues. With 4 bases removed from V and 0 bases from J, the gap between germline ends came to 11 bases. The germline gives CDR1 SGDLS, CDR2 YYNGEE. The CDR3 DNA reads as TGTGCCAGCAGCAATCCACCGGGCTCCTACAATGAGCAGTTCTTC. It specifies CASSNPPGSYNEQFF.

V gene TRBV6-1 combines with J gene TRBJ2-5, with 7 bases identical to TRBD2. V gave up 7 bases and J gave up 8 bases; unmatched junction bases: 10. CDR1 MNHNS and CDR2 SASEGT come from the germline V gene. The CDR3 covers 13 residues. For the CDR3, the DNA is TGTGCCAGCACTTTAAGCGGGGAGGCAACCCAGTACTTC. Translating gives CASTLSGEATQYF.

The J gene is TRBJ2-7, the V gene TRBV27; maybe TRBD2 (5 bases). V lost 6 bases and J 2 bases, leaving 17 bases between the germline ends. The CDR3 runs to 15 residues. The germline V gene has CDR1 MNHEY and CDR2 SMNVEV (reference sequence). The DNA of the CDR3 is TGTGCCAGCAGGTCCGCGGGCCATCCCCCCTACGAGCAGTACTTC. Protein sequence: CASRSAGHPPYEQYF.

The CDR3, as DNA: TGTGCCAGCAGTGAAATAGGCATAGCTAGCGGGACATCCGAGCAGTACTTC. Translation: CASSEIGIASGTSEQYF. This sequence joins TRBV6-1 and TRBJ2-7; the match to TRBD2 covers 9 bases. Germline assignment: CDR1 MNHNS and CDR2 SASEGT. This CDR3 is 17 amino acids long. V shed 2 bases and J 6 bases; nucleotides not matched to a gene: 14.

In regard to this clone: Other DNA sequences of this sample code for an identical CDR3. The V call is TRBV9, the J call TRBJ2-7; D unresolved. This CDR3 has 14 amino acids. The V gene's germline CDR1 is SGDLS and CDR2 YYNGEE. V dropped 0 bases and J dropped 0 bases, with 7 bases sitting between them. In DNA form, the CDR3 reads TGTGCCAGCAGCGTAGGGTCCTACTCCTACGAGCAGTACTTC. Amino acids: CASSVGSYSYEQYF.

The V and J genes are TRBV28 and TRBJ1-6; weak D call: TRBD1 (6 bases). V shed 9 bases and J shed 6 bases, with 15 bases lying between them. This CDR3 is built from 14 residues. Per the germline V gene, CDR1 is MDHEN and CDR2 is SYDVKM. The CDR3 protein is CASSPAGANSPLHF. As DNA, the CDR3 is TGTGCCAGTAGCCCCGCAGGGGCTAATTCACCCCTCCACTTT.

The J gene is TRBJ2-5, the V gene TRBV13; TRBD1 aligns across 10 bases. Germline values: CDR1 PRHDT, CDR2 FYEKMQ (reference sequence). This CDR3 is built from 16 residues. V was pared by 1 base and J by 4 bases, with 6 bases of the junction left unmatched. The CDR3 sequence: CASSLVGTGALETQYF. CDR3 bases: TGTGCCAGCAGCTTAGTCGGGACAGGGGCTCTAGAGACCCAGTACTTC.